The rows below give T cell receptor beta chains drawn from one sample of a study of blood T cell repertoires in COVID-19. The protocol was immunoSEQ multiplex PCR, while the TCRdb copy is restricted to in-frame clones and leaves out a portion. The table records about 400,000 clones, roughly 90% of them present only once. The sample consisted of peripheral blood. These receptors were collected from a man aged 35-49 years with acute or convalescent COVID-19. Each CDR3 is given with its conserved first and last residue. D genes are given only for firm matches. Size is omitted from some rows. Given values are once, few, many or a class for expanded clones.

>-|TRBV6-5|TRBJ1-5|-
TGTGCCAGCAGTCTCCAATCAGGGGCCCATCAGCCCCAGCATTTT
CASSLQSGAHQPQHF
>-|TRBV10-3|TRBJ2-5|TRBD2
TGTGCCATCAGTGAGTCGCGCGGGAGAGAGACCCAGTACTTC
CAISESRGRETQYF
>many|TRBV2|TRBJ2-7|TRBD1
TGTGCCAGCTGGAGAGGACAGGGATACGAGCAGTACTTC
CASWRGQGYEQYF
>once|TRBV27|TRBJ2-7|-
TGTGCCAGCAGTTTATCGGGACAAATAAGATCCTACGAGCAGTACTTC
CASSLSGQIRSYEQYF
>-|TRBV28|TRBJ1-4|TRBD1
TGTGCCAGCAGTTACGGGGGACAGGTGACATTTTTT
CASSYGGQVTFF
>-|TRBV6-6|TRBJ2-1|TRBD2
TGTGCCAGCTCGGCCGGGAGGGCCCTCAATGAGCAGTTCTTC
CASSAGRALNEQFF
>-|TRBV12-3/TRBV12-4|TRBJ1-1|TRBD1
TGTGCCAGCAGTTCGAGGACAGGGGGGAGAGCTTTCTTT
CASSSRTGGRAFF
>-|TRBV4-1|TRBJ2-3|-
TGCGCCAGCAGCCAAGGGCAGGGGGGTACAGATACGCAGTATTTT
CASSQGQGGTDTQYF
>-|TRBV28|TRBJ2-7|TRBD1
TGTGCCAGCAGTGCGACAGGGGCGGACGAGCAGTACTTC
CASSATGADEQYF
>-|TRBV6-5|TRBJ1-1|TRBD1
TGTGCCAGCAGTAGGACAGGGGTGGTCACTGAAGCTTTCTTT
CASSRTGVVTEAFF
>-|TRBV9|TRBJ2-7|-
TGTGCCAGCAGCCCCAGCGTGAACTACGAGCAGTACTTC
CASSPSVNYEQYF
>once|TRBV5-6|TRBJ1-2|-
TGTGCCAGCAGCGCCGGTACCAACTATGGCTACACCTTC
CASSAGTNYGYTF
>once|TRBV7-6|TRBJ1-6|-
TGTGCCAGCAGCTCAAGGGGTCAGAATTCACCCCTCCACTTT
CASSSRGQNSPLHF
>once|TRBV11-1|TRBJ2-7|TRBD1
TGTGCCAGCAGCCCCCGACAGGGATCCTCCTACGAGCAGTACTTC
CASSPRQGSSYEQYF
>-|TRBV19|TRBJ1-4|-
TGTGCCAGTAGCCCCTGGTTATGGGCTTGGGAAAAACTGTTTTTT
CASSPWLWAWEKLFF
>-|TRBV7-2|TRBJ1-4|-
TGTGCCAGCAGCAGGTGGGGGGGTGGCGATGAAAAACTGTTTTTT
CASSRWGGGDEKLFF
>-|TRBV19|TRBJ2-3|TRBD2
TGTGCCAGTAGTATAGCGGGAGGTACAGATACGCAGTATTTT
CASSIAGGTDTQYF
>-|TRBV28|TRBJ1-4|-
TGTGCCAGCAGTTCCCAGGGCACTAATGAAAAACTGTTTTTT
CASSSQGTNEKLFF
>-|TRBV6-5|TRBJ2-7|TRBD1
TGTGCCAGCAGTTACTCCTCGACAGGGCTTTTCCACGAGCAGTACTTC
CASSYSSTGLFHEQYF
>-|TRBV6-5|TRBJ1-1|TRBD1
TGTGCCAGCAGTTACCCCGGGACAGGGGAAGCTTTCTTT
CASSYPGTGEAFF
>-|TRBV7-3|TRBJ2-1|TRBD1
TGTGCCAGCAGCTTAGCCCAGGGGGAGTCATCCTACAATGAGCAGTTCTTC
CASSLAQGESSYNEQFF
>-|TRBV6-5|TRBJ1-5|TRBD1
TGTGCCAGCAGCGGGACAGATCGCAATCAGCCCCAGCATTTT
CASSGTDRNQPQHF
>once|TRBV7-3|TRBJ1-1|TRBD1
TGTGCCAGCAGCTTAGTAGCAGGGGGGTTGACTGAAGCTTTCTTT
CASSLVAGGLTEAFF
>many|TRBV5-1|TRBJ2-6|-
TGCGCCAGCAGCTTGGGGCTGCTCTCTGGGGCCAACGTCCTGACTTTC
CASSLGLLSGANVLTF
>-|TRBV4-1|TRBJ1-2|-
TGCGCCAGCAGCCAACGAGGTCAGGGCGTCGGGTCCGCTGGCTACACCTTC
CASSQRGQGVGSAGYTF
>-|TRBV5-6|TRBJ2-7|-
TGTGCCAGCAGCTCAGGCCTCCCCTACGAGCAGTACTTC
CASSSGLPYEQYF
>-|TRBV5-6|TRBJ1-2|TRBD1
TGTGCCAGCAGCTCCTGGGACAGCTGGTATGGTATCTATGGCTACACCTTC
CASSSWDSWYGIYGYTF